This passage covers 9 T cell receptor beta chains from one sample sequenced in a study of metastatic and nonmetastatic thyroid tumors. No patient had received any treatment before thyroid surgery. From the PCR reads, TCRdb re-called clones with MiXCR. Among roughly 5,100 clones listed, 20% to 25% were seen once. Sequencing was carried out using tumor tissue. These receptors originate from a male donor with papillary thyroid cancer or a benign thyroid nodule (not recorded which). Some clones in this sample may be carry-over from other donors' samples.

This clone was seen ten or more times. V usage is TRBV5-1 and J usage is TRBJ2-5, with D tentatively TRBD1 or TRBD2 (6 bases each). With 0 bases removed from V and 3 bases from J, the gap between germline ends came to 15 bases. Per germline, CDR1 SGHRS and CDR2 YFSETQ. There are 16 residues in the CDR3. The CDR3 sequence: CASSLGIWGAKETQYF. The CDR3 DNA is TGCGCCAGCAGCTTGGGGATTTGGGGGGCCAAAGAGACCCAGTACTTC.

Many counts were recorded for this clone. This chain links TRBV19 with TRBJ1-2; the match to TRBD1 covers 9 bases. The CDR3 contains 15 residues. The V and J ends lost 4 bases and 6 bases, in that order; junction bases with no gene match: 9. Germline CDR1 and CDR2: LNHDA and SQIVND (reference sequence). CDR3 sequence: CASSSSPGTGNGYTF. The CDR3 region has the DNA TGTGCCAGTAGTAGCAGTCCCGGGACAGGGAATGGCTACACCTTC. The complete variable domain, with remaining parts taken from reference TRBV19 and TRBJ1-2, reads DGGITQSPKYLFRKEGQNVTLSCEQNLNHDAMYWYRQDPGQGLRLIYYSQIVNDFQKGDIAEGYSVSREKKESFPLTVTSAQKNPTAFYLCASSSSPGTGNGYTFGSGTRLTVV.

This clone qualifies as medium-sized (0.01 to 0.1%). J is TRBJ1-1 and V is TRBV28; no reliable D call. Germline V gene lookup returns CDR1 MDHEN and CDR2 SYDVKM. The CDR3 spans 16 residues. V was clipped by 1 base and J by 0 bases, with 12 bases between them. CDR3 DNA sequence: TGTGCCAGCAGTTTATTTGGTTGGGGTTTGAACACTGAAGCTTTCTTT. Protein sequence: CASSLFGWGLNTEAFF.

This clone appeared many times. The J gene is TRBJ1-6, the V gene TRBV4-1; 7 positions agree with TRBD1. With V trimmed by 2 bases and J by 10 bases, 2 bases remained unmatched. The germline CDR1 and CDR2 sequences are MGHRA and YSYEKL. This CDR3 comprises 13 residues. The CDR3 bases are TGCGCCAGCAGCCAAAACAGGGGATCACCCCTCCACTTT. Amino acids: CASSQNRGSPLHF.

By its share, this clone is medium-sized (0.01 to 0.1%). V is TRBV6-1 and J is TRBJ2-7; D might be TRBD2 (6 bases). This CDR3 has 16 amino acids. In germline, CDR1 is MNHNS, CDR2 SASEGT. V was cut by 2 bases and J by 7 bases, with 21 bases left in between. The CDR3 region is CASSESYGGNSGEQYF. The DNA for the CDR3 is TGTGCCAGCAGTGAATCATATGGCGGGAACTCGGGAGAGCAGTACTTC.

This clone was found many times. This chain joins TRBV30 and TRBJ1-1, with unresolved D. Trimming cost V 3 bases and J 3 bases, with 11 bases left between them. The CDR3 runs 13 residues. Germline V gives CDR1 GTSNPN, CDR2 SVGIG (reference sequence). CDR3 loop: CAWSLQRHTEAFF. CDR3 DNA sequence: TGTGCCTGGAGCCTACAAAGGCACACTGAAGCTTTCTTT.

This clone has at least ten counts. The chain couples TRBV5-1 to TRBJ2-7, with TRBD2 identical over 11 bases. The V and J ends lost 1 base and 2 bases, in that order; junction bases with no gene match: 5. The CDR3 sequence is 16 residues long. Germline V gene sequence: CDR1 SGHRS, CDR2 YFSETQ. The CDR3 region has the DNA TGCGCCAGCAGCTTGCAGACTAGCGGGGCTACCTACGAGCAGTACTTC. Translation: CASSLQTSGATYEQYF. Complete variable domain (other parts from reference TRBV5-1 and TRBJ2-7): KAGVTQTPRYLIKTRGQQVTLSCSPISGHRSVSWYQQTPGQGLQFLFEYFSETQRNKGNFPGRFSGRQFSNSRSEMNVSTLELGDSALYLCASSLQTSGATYEQYFGPGTRLTVT.

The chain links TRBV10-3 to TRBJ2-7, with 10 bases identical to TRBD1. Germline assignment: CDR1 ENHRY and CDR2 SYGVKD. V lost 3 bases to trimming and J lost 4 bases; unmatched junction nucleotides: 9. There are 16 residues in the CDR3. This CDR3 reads CAISEPRGDRGYEQYF. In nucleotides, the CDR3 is TGTGCCATCAGTGAACCTCGTGGGGACAGGGGTTACGAGCAGTACTTC.

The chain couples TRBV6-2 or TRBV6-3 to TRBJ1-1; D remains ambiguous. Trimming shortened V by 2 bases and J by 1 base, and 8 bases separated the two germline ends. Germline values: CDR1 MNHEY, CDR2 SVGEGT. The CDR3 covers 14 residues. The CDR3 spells CASSYGIRNTEAFF. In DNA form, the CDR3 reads TGTGCCAGCAGTTACGGAATAAGGAACACTGAAGCTTTCTTT.